This T cell receptor (beta chain) was sequenced for a study of metastatic and nonmetastatic thyroid tumors (dated by TCRdb to 2018 to 2021). Context from the whole study: For patients with malignant and with benign thyroid disease, the researchers compared repertoires between peripheral blood samples and tumor or nodule tissue samples.

The library relied on PCR. TCRdb lists the instrument as Illumina HiSeq 4000. The TCR beta-chain CDR3 region of each patient was profiled by high-throughput sequencing. As for how the authors treated the data: CDR3 differences across clinicopathological groups were used to build a classifier for discriminating distant-metastatic papillary thyroid cancer patients. The Shannon index was used to assess repertoire diversity, and the Morisita-Horn index was used to assess tumor-blood repertoire similarity. In-frame beta chains were kept once TCRdb had trimmed the public reads at Q25 with fastp and called clones with MiXCR. The V and J calls come from TCRdb's annotation, not from the publication. Within this sample are roughly 10,000 clones, with around 20% of them counted one time only. Clones ranked in the top ten supply around 16% of the sample. Before undergoing thyroid surgery, none of the patients had been given any kind of treatment. Using T-cell receptor beta sequencing, the study looked back at clinical samples from patients collected from about 2011 to 2019.

This clone is medium-sized (0.01 to 0.1%). It has no known antigen specificity. Per-base quality was not reported, and no clone a single base away is much larger than it. Overall results and qualifications from the work: In both blood and tumor samples, malignant tumors were reported to have significantly higher TCR beta diversity than benign nodules.

Sequencing input: adjacent normal tissue. This receptor was identified in a female donor with papillary thyroid cancer or a benign thyroid nodule (not recorded which). Some clones in this sample may be carry-over from other donors' samples.

CDR3 reads: CASEGAGGHTDTQYF. The DNA reads TGTGCCAGCGAGGGAGCGGGGGGCCACACAGATACGCAGTATTTT. Recombination connected TRBV2 to TRBJ2-3, with 9 middle bases fitting TRBD2. The germline V gene specifies SNHLY as CDR1 and FYNNEI as CDR2. Its CDR3 holds 15 amino acids, cysteine through phenylalanine. The kept DNA is CDR3 alone, 45 bases in frame from the first base. Clipping removes 8 bases from V and 2 bases from J, with 8 as the unmatched junction base count.